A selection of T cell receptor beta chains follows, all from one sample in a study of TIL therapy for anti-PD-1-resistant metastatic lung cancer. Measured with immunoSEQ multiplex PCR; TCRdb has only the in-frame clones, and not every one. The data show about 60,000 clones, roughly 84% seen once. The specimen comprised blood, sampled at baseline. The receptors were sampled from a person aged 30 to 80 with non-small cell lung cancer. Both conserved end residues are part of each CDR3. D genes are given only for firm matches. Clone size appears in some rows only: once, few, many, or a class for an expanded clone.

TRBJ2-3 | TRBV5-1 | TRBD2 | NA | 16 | CASSFSGGPSTDTQYF | TGCGCCAGCAGTTTTAGCGGGGGCCCGAGCACAGATACGCAGTATTTT
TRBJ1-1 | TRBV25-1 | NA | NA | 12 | CASSSHGSGAFF | TGTGCCAGCAGTTCCCACGGTAGCGGAGCTTTCTTT
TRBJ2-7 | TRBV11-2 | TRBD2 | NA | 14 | CASSLGGLAIEQYF | TGTGCCAGCAGCTTAGGGGGACTAGCCATCGAGCAGTACTTC
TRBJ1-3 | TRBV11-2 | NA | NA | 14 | CASSLYQAGNTIYF | TGTGCCAGCAGCTTATACCAGGCTGGAAACACCATATATTTT
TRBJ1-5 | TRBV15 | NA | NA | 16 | CATSRDGRDSNQPQHF | TGTGCCACCAGCAGAGATGGCAGGGATAGCAATCAGCCCCAGCATTTT
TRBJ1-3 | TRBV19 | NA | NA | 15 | CASTTMGVSGNTIYF | TGTGCCAGTACCACCATGGGGGTCTCTGGAAACACCATATATTTT
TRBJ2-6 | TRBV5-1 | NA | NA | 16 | CASSPTGLPGANVLTF | TGCGCCAGCAGCCCCACAGGGCTCCCTGGGGCCAACGTCCTGACTTTC
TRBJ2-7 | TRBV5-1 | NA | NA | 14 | CASSLGLGTYEQYF | TGCGCCAGCAGCTTGGGCCTCGGTACCTACGAGCAGTACTTC
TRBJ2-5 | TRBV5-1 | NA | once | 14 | CASSLGRPGETQYF | TGCGCCAGCAGCTTAGGAAGACCCGGAGAGACCCAGTACTTC
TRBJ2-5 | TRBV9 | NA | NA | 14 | CASSARSERETQYF | TGTGCCAGCAGCGCAAGGAGCGAGAGGGAGACCCAGTACTTC
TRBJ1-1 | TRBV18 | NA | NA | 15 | CASSPSGARNTEAFF | TGTGCCAGCTCACCTTCCGGGGCAAGGAACACTGAAGCTTTCTTT
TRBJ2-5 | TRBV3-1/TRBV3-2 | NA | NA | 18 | CASSQEIGTGTREETQYF | TGTGCCAGCAGCCAAGAAATAGGGACCGGGACGAGAGAAGAGACCCAGTACTTC
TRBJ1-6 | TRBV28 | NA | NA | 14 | CASSRGSMGSPLHF | TGTGCCAGCAGTCGAGGGAGTATGGGTTCACCCCTCCACTTT
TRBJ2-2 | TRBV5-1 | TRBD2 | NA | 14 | CASSPLAGTGELFF | TGCGCCAGCAGCCCCCTAGCGGGCACCGGGGAGCTGTTTTTT
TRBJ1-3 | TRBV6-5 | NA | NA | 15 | CASSYRGHSGNTIYF | TGTGCCAGCAGTTATAGGGGCCACTCTGGAAACACCATATATTTT
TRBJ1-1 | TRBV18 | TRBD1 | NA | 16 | CASSPPTGEGRTEAFF | TGTGCCAGCTCACCCCCGACAGGGGAGGGTCGCACTGAAGCTTTCTTT
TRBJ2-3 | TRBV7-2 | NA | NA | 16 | CASSPGWGRSTDTQYF | TGTGCCAGCAGCCCGGGTTGGGGGAGAAGCACAGATACGCAGTATTTT
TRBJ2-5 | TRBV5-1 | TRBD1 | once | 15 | CASSSHSGQQETQYF | TGCGCCAGCAGCTCCCACTCGGGACAGCAAGAGACCCAGTACTTC
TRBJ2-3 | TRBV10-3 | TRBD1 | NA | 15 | CAIKFGQGAADTQYF | TGTGCCATCAAGTTTGGACAGGGGGCCGCAGATACGCAGTATTTT
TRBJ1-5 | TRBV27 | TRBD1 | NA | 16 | CASSPRTGRGNQPQHF | TGTGCCAGCAGTCCCCGGACAGGACGAGGCAATCAGCCCCAGCATTTT